Below are 26 T cell receptor beta chains sequenced from a single sample in a study of cytomegalovirus exposure and HLA in healthy donors. The primer mix had 60 Vbeta and 13 Jbeta primers. Measured with immunoSEQ multiplex PCR; TCRdb has only the in-frame clones, and not every one. The repertoire holds about 180,000 clones, with about 86% as singletons. Sequencing used PBMCs. The source is a woman between 25 and 40 years old in good health and CMV-seronegative.

Only one count was recorded for this clone. The chain couples TRBV9 to TRBJ1-6, with a tentative D call TRBD1 (5 bases). CDR1 and CDR2 (germline): SGDLS, YYNGEE. V was pared by 0 bases and J by 7 bases, with 11 bases between. The CDR3 totals 15 residues. The CDR3 bases are TGTGCCAGCAGCGTAGGGGGCAGGGAAAATTCACCCCTCCACTTT. It specifies CASSVGGRENSPLHF.

The chain recombines TRBV6-5 with TRBJ2-1; 12 bases are shared with TRBD1. The ends lost 5 bases at V and 7 bases at J; junction bases unmatched: 6. This CDR3 is 15 amino acids long. Per the germline V gene, CDR1 is MNHEY and CDR2 is SVGAGI. CDR3 sequence: CASSPGQGAWNEQFF. CDR3 coding DNA: TGTGCCAGCAGTCCGGGACAGGGGGCCTGGAATGAGCAGTTCTTC.

The rearrangement links TRBV7-2 to TRBJ2-3; 9 bases map to TRBD2. J was trimmed by 2 bases and V by 5 bases; bases with no gene match: 14. The CDR3 runs to 18 residues. Germline V lookup: CDR1 SGHTA, CDR2 FQGNSA. CDR3 in DNA: TGTGCCAGCAGCCTCGGGAGCGCGGGAGGGACTGTCACAGATACGCAGTATTTT. Its protein is CASSLGSAGGTVTDTQYF.

The CDR3: CASSVKTGGSPYGYTF. The CDR3 nucleotides are TGTGCCAGCAGCGTAAAAACAGGGGGCTCACCTTATGGCTACACCTTC. The chain joins TRBV9 to TRBJ1-2; TRBD1 agrees at 9 bases. CDR1 and CDR2 (germline): SGDLS, YYNGEE. CDR3 length: 16 residues. V lost 1 base to trimming and J lost 5 bases; unmatched junction nucleotides: 9.

The rearrangement uses TRBV4-3 and TRBJ1-2, with D hard to call. V lost 0 bases, J lost 4 bases, and 6 bases lay in between. This CDR3 contains 13 residues. The germline V gene has CDR1 LGHNA and CDR2 YSLEER. CDR3 coding DNA: TGCGCCAGCAGCCAAGATACGAGCTATGGCTACACCTTC. Translated: CASSQDTSYGYTF.

The genes are TRBV7-9 and TRBJ1-2, with TRBD1 as a possible D gene (5 bases). Germline V gene data show CDR1 as SEHNR and CDR2 as FQNEAQ (reference sequence). The CDR3 is 12 amino acids. V was clipped by 5 bases and J by 6 bases, with 10 bases between them. CDR3 bases: TGTGCCAGCAGCCCACGGGGGGATGGCTACACCTTC. This sequence encodes CASSPRGDGYTF.

This sequence joins TRBV28 and TRBJ2-1; TRBD1 matches 9 bases. The V and J ends lost 3 bases and 12 bases, in that order; junction bases with no gene match: 6. This CDR3 is 13 amino acids long. The germline gives CDR1 MDHEN, CDR2 SYDVKM. As DNA, the CDR3 is TGTGCCAGCAGTTTCCGGGACAGGGTAGGGCAGTTCTTC. This sequence encodes CASSFRDRVGQFF.

This clone appeared a single time. The chain couples TRBV11-2 to TRBJ1-2; 8 bases line up with TRBD1. The germline gives CDR1 SGHAT, CDR2 FQNNGV. The V and J ends lost 0 bases and 6 bases, in that order; junction bases with no gene match: 9. The length of the CDR3 is 16 residues. CDR3 nucleotides: TGTGCCAGCAGCTTAGATGCGGACAGGGCTAAGCATGGCTACACCTTC. This codes for CASSLDADRAKHGYTF.

The CDR3 loop reads CAISGHNSYEQYF. CDR3 DNA: TGTGCCATCTCTGGACATAATTCCTACGAGCAGTACTTC. The gene calls are TRBV10-3 and TRBJ2-7; the D gene is possibly TRBD1 (5 bases). The CDR3 length is 13 residues. The V gene lost 8 bases and the J gene lost 1 base, with 12 bases spanning the gap. The V gene's germline CDR1 is ENHRY and CDR2 SYGVKD.

The rearrangement joins TRBV9 to TRBJ1-4, with TRBD1 as a possible D gene (5 bases). Germline CDR1 reads SGDLS; CDR2 reads YYNGEE. CDR3 length: 13 residues. The V gene lost 4 bases and the J gene lost 2 bases, with 6 bases spanning the gap. The CDR3 sequence: CASSTGTNEKLFF. The CDR3, as DNA: TGTGCCAGCAGCACAGGTACTAATGAAAAACTGTTTTTT.

The chain couples TRBV28 to TRBJ2-2, with D perhaps TRBD1 (6 bases). Germline V gene sequence: CDR1 MDHEN, CDR2 SYDVKM. This CDR3 comprises 13 residues. Between the trimmed V and J ends, which lost 6 bases and 7 bases, there was a span of 12 bases. CDR3 coding DNA: TGTGCCAGCAGCTACAGGGTAGGCGGGGAGCTGTTTTTT. Residues: CASSYRVGGELFF.

The chain couples TRBV7-2 to TRBJ1-2; 8 bases line up with TRBD1. This CDR3 has 14 residues. Per germline, CDR1 SGHTA and CDR2 FQGNSA. The V and J ends lost 5 bases and 4 bases, in that order; junction bases with no gene match: 6. CDR3 amino acids: CASSGKGQAYGYTF. For the CDR3, the DNA is TGTGCCAGCAGCGGTAAGGGACAGGCCTATGGCTACACCTTC. Full variable domain (rest looked up from reference TRBV7-2 and TRBJ1-2): GAGVSQSPSNKVTEKGKDVELRCDPISGHTALYWYRQSLGQGLEFLIYFQGNSAPDKSGLPSDRFSAERTGGSVSTLTIQRTQQEDSAVYLCASSGKGQAYGYTFGSGTRLTVV.

V and J are TRBV6-5 and TRBJ2-7, with 8 bases that match TRBD2. CDR1 is MNHEY, CDR2 SVGAGI, per germline. V shed 5 bases and J 1 base; nucleotides not matched to a gene: 7. The CDR3 contains 15 residues. The CDR3 here is CASSRSGSQSYEQYF. The CDR3 nucleotides read TGTGCCAGCAGTAGGAGCGGGAGCCAATCCTACGAGCAGTACTTC.

The chain combines TRBV18 with TRBJ1-6; no clear D gene. This CDR3 region has 15 residues. Looked up from germline, CDR1 is KGHSH and CDR2 is LQKENI. Trimming removed 2 bases at V and 7 bases at J, with 12 bases between. The CDR3 protein is CASSPSAGINSPLHF. CDR3 nucleotide sequence: TGTGCCAGCTCACCATCCGCAGGCATAAATTCACCCCTCCACTTT.

V usage is TRBV7-9 and J usage is TRBJ1-1, with D unresolved. V was cut by 5 bases and J by 1 base, with 5 bases left in between. Germline assignment: CDR1 SEHNR and CDR2 FQNEAQ (reference sequence). This CDR3 is built from 12 residues. DNA for the CDR3: TGTGCCAGCAGCGCGAGGAACACTGAAGCTTTCTTT. The encoded protein is CASSARNTEAFF.

This clone has a single count. The CDR3 carries no conserved terminal phenylalanine or tryptophan, so it likely arises from a read error. This chain joins TRBV7-2 and TRBJ2-7; TRBD1 is a possible D gene (6 bases). This CDR3 region has 13 residues. Germline CDR1 and CDR2: SGHTA and FQGNSA. V was pared by 9 bases and J by 3 bases, with 15 bases between. This CDR3 reads CASDGGHFYEQYL. CDR3 nucleotides: TGTGCCAGTGATGGGGGACATTTCTACGAGCAGTACCTC.

V is TRBV14 and J is TRBJ2-7; weak D call: TRBD2 (6 bases). Germline-derived CDR1 and CDR2 are SGHDN and FVKESK. The V end was cut by 4 bases, the J end by 0 bases, with 13 bases between. The CDR3 extends over 15 amino acids. The CDR3 loop is CASSRTSPSSYEQYF. The CDR3 coding sequence is TGTGCCAGCAGCCGTACTAGCCCGAGCTCCTACGAGCAGTACTTC. Full variable domain (missing parts from reference TRBV14 and TRBJ2-7): EAGVTQFPSHSVIEKGQTVTLRCDPISGHDNLYWYRRVMGKEIKFLLHFVKESKQDESGMPNNRFLAERTGGTYSTLKVQPAELEDSGVYFCASSRTSPSSYEQYFGPGTRLTVT.

This clone was recorded a few times. This rearrangement joins TRBV14 to TRBJ1-1, with D tentatively TRBD1 (6 bases). Per the germline V gene, CDR1 is SGHDN and CDR2 is FVKESK. This CDR3 spans 15 amino acids. V was trimmed by 5 bases and J by 0 bases, leaving 13 bases between them. In nucleotides, the CDR3 is TGTGCCAGCAGCAGGGCAGGGGTCATGAACACTGAAGCTTTCTTT. The encoded protein is CASSRAGVMNTEAFF.

This clone has a single count. The V call is TRBV28, the J call TRBJ2-5; TRBD1 agrees at 8 bases. V shed 4 bases, J shed 5 bases, and the junction held 6 bases outside the gene matches. The CDR3 spans 14 residues. Germline CDR1 and CDR2: MDHEN and SYDVKM. The CDR3 DNA reads TGTGCCAGCAGTTACGACAGGGGTCGTGAGACCCAGTACTTC. It encodes CASSYDRGRETQYF.

A single count supports this clone. The V and J genes are TRBV5-1 and TRBJ1-6; TRBD1 aligns across 9 bases. The CDR3 loop spans 18 amino acids. The germline V gene has CDR1 SGHRS and CDR2 YFSETQ. The V segment lost 0 bases and the J segment 0 bases; nucleotides outside the gene matches: 4. The CDR3 DNA reads TGCGCCAGCAGCTTGGTGGGGACAGGGAGCTCCTATAATTCACCCCTCCACTTT. It yields the protein CASSLVGTGSSYNSPLHF.

V and J are TRBV30 and TRBJ2-7, with 11 bases lining up with TRBD1. The CDR3 covers 14 residues. Germline CDR1 reads GTSNPN; CDR2 reads SVGIG (reference sequence). Germline trimming cut 0 bases from V and 4 bases from J; bases unmatched to any gene: 2. The CDR3 sequence: CAWSVGTGGYEQYF. CDR3 nucleotides: TGTGCCTGGAGTGTGGGGACAGGGGGGTACGAGCAGTACTTC.

This clone occurred a few times. This chain connects TRBV2 to TRBJ1-2, with D perhaps matching TRBD1 (5 bases). V lost 5 bases and J lost 8, with 15 bases in between. CDR1 is SNHLY and CDR2 is FYNNEI in the germline V gene. This CDR3 comprises 13 residues. The CDR3 loop is CASSNTGSYGYTF. DNA of the CDR3: TGTGCCAGCAGTAATACAGGTTCCTACGGCTACACCTTC.

The genes are TRBV5-1 and TRBJ2-7, with D unclear. V shed 0 bases and J shed 2 bases, with 6 bases lying between them. This CDR3 has 13 amino acids. The germline CDR1 and CDR2 sequences are SGHRS and YFSETQ. CDR3 in amino acids: CASSLGAPYEQYF. CDR3 coding DNA: TGCGCCAGCAGCTTGGGAGCTCCCTACGAGCAGTACTTC.

V is TRBV19 and J is TRBJ1-5; 8 nucleotides line up with TRBD1. Germline assignment: CDR1 LNHDA and CDR2 SQIVND (reference sequence). CDR3 length: 14 residues. The junction had 4 bases not matched to a gene; V was cut back by 4 bases and J by 5 bases. The CDR3 DNA reads TGTGCCAGTAGTACTCGACAGGGGCATCAGCCCCAGCATTTT. Protein sequence: CASSTRQGHQPQHF.

V gene TRBV7-9 combines with J gene TRBJ2-5; TRBD1 matches at 7 bases. The germline CDR1 and CDR2 sequences are SEHNR and FQNEAQ (reference sequence). Germline trimming cut 2 bases from V and 6 bases from J; bases unmatched to any gene: 12. The CDR3 is 16 amino acids. The CDR3 DNA reads TGTGCCAGCAGCTTAAGATCACAGGGGTCTTGGCAGACCCAGTACTTC. Residues: CASSLRSQGSWQTQYF.

This clone came up many times. The sample contains more than one DNA sequence encoding this CDR3. The chain is built from TRBV27 and TRBJ2-7; 7 nucleotides match TRBD2. The trim removed 2 bases at V and 0 bases at J, leaving 1 base unmatched. Per germline, CDR1 MNHEY and CDR2 SMNVEV (reference sequence). CDR3 length: 14 residues. DNA for the CDR3: TGTGCCAGCAGTTTAAGACTAGCCTCCTACGAGCAGTACTTC. Protein: CASSLRLASYEQYF.